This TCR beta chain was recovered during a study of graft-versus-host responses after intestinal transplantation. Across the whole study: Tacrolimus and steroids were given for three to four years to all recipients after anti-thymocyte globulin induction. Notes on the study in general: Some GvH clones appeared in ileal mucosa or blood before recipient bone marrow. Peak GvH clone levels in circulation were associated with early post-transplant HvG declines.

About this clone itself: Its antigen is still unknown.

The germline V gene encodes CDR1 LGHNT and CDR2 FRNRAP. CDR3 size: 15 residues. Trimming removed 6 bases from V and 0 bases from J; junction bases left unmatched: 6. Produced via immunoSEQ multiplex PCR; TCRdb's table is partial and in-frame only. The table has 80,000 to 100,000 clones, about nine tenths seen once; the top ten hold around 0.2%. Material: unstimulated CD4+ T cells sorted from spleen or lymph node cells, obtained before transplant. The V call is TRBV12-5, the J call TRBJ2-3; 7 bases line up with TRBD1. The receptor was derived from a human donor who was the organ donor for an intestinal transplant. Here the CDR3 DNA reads TGTGCTAGTGGAATCCTACAGGGGAGCACAGATACGCAGTATTTT. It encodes CASGILQGSTDTQYF.